This T cell receptor (beta chain) is from a study of a mutant IDH1 vaccine in newly diagnosed glioma (dated by TCRdb to the early 2020s). With regard to the full study: Patients were given eight vaccinations, in weeks 1, 3, 5, 7, 11, 15, 19 and 23, which matched visits V03 through V10. Longitudinal TCRB deep sequencing was performed for fewer than 30 treated patients wherever samples were available for exploratory analyses. Prior to enrollment, standard therapy consisting of radiotherapy alone, temozolomide alone, or radiochemotherapy with temozolomide had been administered to patients, with the combination being received by most patients. Of the roughly 33 treated patients, 62.5% were male and around 38% were female, and a mean age of roughly 40 years was recorded. Vaccination was initiated 4-6 weeks after radiotherapy alone, or concurrently with temozolomide cycles in the chemotherapy-containing groups. Peripheral blood was drawn at six visits: V03 (baseline), V05, V07, V10, V12 and V13.

Points the paper makes about the study in general: Availability determined which PBMC samples were chosen for TCRB deep sequencing. Vaccine-induced immune responses across multiple MHC alleles were detected in 90% to 95% of patients. No apparent relationship was observed between pseudoprogression and alterations in the top peripheral T cell clonotypes detected by TCRB sequencing. It was noted by the authors that analyses of patient blood samples could not be reproduced owing to sample limitations.

Details on this clone: The specificity of this receptor is unknown. Qualities for individual bases were not recorded, and no much larger clone is one base off.

Interpreted using the paper, the time point label stands for: week 11, during vaccination. Every vaccine dose consisted of 300 ug of a 20-mer mutant IDH1 peptide in Montanide, administered subcutaneously together with topical imiquimod. Newly diagnosed WHO grade 3 or 4 IDH1-mutant astrocytomas showing loss of nuclear ATRX were present in the donors. The samples were drawn from NOA16, a multicentre, single-arm, open-label phase I trial in Germany that tested a mutant IDH1 peptide vaccine in humans for the first time. The DNeasy Blood and Tissue Kit was used to extract genomic DNA from EDTA blood for TCRB sequencing. Trimming takes 3 bases off V and 3 bases off J; junction bases not matched to a gene: 9. CDR1 and CDR2, per the germline V gene (reference sequence), are SGHNT and YYREEE. From cysteine to phenylalanine, the CDR3 is 16 amino acids long. This entry keeps only the CDR3 DNA: 48 bases, framed from base 1.

Libraries were constructed by the immunoSEQ multiplex PCR assay. Following the manufacturer's protocol, the hsTCRB Kit was used to amplify rearranged TCR beta chain sequences. TCRB libraries were sequenced on an Illumina MiSeq. As for the original processing: The proprietary platform of the kit vendor was used for demultiplexing, trimming and gene mapping. TCRdb limited this immuneACCESS table to in-frame rearrangements with V and J called. A share of clones is missing; checked studies link under half to unresolved V genes, and the rest is unexplained. V and J calls and clone size are those listed in that table; D and trimming were worked out from the DNA. In this sample the table shows some 59,000 clones, around 89% of which occur a single time. Of the sample, more than 1.5% is held by the ten largest clones.

This receptor was taken from a middle-aged man with glioma. This sequence uses TRBV5-4 and TRBJ2-3; 8 bases in the middle match TRBD1. Sequenced material: PBMCs, taken from a glioma patient whose treatment included an IDH1 peptide vaccine. The CDR3 region: CASSSDRGRLTDTQYF. The nucleotides read TGTGCCAGCAGCTCAGACAGGGGCCGTTTAACAGATACGCAGTATTTT.